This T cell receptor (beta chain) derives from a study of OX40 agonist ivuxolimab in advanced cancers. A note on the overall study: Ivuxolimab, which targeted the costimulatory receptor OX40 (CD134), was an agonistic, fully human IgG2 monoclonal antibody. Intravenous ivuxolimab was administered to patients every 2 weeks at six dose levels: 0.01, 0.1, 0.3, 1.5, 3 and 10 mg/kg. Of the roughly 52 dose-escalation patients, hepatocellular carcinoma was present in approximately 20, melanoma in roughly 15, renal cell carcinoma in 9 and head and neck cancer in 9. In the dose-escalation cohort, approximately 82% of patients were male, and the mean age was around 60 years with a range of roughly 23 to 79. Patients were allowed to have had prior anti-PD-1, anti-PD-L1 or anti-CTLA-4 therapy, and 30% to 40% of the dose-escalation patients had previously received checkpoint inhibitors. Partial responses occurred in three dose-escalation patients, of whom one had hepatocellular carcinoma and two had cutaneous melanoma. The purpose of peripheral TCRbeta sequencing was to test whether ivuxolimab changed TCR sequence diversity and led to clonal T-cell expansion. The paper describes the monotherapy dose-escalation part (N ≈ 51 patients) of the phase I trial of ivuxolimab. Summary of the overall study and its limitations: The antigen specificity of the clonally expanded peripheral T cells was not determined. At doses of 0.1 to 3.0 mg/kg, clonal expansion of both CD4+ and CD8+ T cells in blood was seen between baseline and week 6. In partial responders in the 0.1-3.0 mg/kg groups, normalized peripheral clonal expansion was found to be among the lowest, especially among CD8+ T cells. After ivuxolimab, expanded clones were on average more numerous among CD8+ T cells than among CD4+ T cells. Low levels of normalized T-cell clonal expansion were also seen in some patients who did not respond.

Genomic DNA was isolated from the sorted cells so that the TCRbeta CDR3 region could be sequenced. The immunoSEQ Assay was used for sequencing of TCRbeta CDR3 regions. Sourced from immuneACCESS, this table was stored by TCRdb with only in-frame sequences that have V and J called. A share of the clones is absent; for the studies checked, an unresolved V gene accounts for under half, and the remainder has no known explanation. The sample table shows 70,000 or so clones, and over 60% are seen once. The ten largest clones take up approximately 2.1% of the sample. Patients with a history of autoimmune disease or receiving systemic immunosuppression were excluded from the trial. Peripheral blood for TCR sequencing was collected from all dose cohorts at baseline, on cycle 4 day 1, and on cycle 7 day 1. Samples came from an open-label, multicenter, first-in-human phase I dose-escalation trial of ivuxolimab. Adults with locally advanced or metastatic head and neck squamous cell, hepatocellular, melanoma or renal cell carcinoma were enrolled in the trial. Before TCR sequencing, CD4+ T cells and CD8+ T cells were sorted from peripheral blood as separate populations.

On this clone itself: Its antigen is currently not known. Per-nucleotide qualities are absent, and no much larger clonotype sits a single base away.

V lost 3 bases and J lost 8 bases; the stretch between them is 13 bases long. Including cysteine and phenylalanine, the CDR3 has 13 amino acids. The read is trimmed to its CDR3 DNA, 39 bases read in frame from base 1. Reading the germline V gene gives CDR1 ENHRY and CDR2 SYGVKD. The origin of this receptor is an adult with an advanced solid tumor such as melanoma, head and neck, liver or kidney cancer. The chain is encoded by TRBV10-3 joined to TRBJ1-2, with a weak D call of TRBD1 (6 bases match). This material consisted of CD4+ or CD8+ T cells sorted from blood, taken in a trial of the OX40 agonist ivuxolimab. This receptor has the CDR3 CAISDQDRRGYTF. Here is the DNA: TGTGCCATCAGTGACCAAGACAGGCGGGGCTACACCTTC.